The TCR beta chain under discussion was sequenced for a study of shared clonotypes between healthy human individuals. To note about this clone: The antigen is not known.

Within Nashville, Tennessee resided all donors, each a Caucasian adult. Memory CD4+ cells were the fraction left after CD45RA+ naive selection. The protocol was immunoSEQ multiplex PCR, while the TCRdb copy is restricted to in-frame clones and leaves out a portion. The sample carries about a million clones, 77% recorded once. Study outcomes and limitations: With several donors compared, approximately 5.5% of naive CD4 clonotypes were shared. All-four-donor shared clonotypes had higher generation probabilities than non-shared clonotypes did.

The TCR comes from a man aged 18 to 30 in good health. Some clones in this sample may be carry-over from other donors' samples. Sequencing input: memory CD4+ T cells from PBMCs. Subset given: CD45RA-negative fraction.

CDR3 sequence reads: CASGPTGGRSYGYTF. The CDR3 DNA follows: TGTGCTAGTGGACCCACAGGGGGCCGCTCCTATGGCTACACCTTC. This rearrangement joins TRBV12-5 to TRBJ1-2, with 9 nucleotides matching TRBD1. Germline V CDR1 and CDR2: LGHNT, FRNRAP. There are 15 residues in the CDR3. V was clipped by 6 bases and J by 4 bases; unmatched bases: 9.